The entry below gives a single TCR beta chain sequence along with its context. Its specificity is not known. This specimen belongs to a study of cytomegalovirus exposure and HLA in healthy donors. General observations from the study: Follow-up analysis later connected one missense variant in DCLRE1C with trimming of TCR beta V- and J-genes. CMV serostatus was the only immune exposure information that was available. Associated with HLA alleles at 0.05 false discovery rate in a later analysis were 16,951 TCR beta sequences. In an earlier analysis, most TCR beta V segments were productive about 87% or about 30% of the time.

V lost 2 bases and J lost 1; bases outside the gene matches: 10. The CDR3 covers 17 residues. Germline loops: CDR1 SGHRS, CDR2 YFSETQ. The PCR ran on 60 Vbeta and 13 Jbeta primers. The assay was immunoSEQ multiplex PCR, and TCRdb's table has in-frame clones only and misses some. In the table there are 35,000 to 55,000 clones, roughly 77% of which are singletons. V usage is TRBV5-1 and J usage is TRBJ1-1; TRBD1 matches 8 bases. The source material was PBMCs. This TCR was recovered from a man younger than 45 in good health and CMV-seronegative. In DNA form, the CDR3 reads TGCGCCAGCAGCTTTCAGGGGGCCAAGGCTGGGAACACTGAAGCTTTCTTT. It translates to CASSFQGAKAGNTEAFF. The entire variable domain, with the rest obtained from reference TRBV5-1 and TRBJ1-1, is as follows: KAGVTQTPRYLIKTRGQQVTLSCSPISGHRSVSWYQQTPGQGLQFLFEYFSETQRNKGNFPGRFSGRQFSNSRSEMNVSTLELGDSALYLCASSFQGAKAGNTEAFFGQGTRLTVV.